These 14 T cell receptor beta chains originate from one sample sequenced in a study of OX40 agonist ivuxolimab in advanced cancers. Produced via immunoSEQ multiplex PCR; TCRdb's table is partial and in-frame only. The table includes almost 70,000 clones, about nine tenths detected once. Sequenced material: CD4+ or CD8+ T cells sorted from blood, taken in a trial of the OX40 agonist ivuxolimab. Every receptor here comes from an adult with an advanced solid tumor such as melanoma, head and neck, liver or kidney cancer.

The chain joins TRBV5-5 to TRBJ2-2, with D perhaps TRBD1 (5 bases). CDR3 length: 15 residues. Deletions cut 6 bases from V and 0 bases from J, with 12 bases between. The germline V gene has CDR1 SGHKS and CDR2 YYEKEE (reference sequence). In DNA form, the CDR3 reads TGTGCCAGCACCCTCAGGACATCGAACACCGGGGAGCTGTTTTTT. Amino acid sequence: CASTLRTSNTGELFF.

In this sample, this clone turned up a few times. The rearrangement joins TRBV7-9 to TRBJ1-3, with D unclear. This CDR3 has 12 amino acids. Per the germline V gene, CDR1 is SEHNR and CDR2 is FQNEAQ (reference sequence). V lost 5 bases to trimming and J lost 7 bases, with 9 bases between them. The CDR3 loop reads CASSLAGNTIYF. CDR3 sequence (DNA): TGTGCCAGCAGCCTCGCCGGGAACACCATATATTTT.

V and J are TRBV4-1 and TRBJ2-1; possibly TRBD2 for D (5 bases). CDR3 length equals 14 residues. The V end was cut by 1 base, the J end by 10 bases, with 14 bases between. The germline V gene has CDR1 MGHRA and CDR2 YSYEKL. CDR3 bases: TGCGCCAGCAGCCAAGCGCGACTAACGGACGAGCAGTTCTTC. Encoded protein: CASSQARLTDEQFF.

In DNA, the CDR3 is TGTGCCAGCACTCGGGTCCCAGCGCCCCTCCACTTT. Amino acid sequence: CASTRVPAPLHF. This rearrangement joins TRBV28 to TRBJ1-6; unclear D gene. CDR1 is MDHEN, CDR2 SYDVKM, per germline. The CDR3 loop spans 12 amino acids. V lost 7 bases and J 13 bases, leaving 14 bases between the germline ends. Supplemented by reference TRBV28 and TRBJ1-6, the full variable domain reads DVKVTQSSRYLVKRTGEKVFLECVQDMDHENMFWYRQDPGLGLRLIYFSYDVKMKEKGDIPEGYSVSREKKERFSLILESASTNQTSMYLCASTRVPAPLHFGNGTRLTVT.

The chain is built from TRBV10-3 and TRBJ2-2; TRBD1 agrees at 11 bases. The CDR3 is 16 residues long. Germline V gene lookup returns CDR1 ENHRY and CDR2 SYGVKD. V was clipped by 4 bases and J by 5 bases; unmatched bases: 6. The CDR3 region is CAISGAGTGGTGELFF. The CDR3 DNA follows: TGTGCCATCAGTGGGGCCGGGACAGGGGGGACCGGGGAGCTGTTTTTT.

This CDR3 reads CASSLLAFSTDTQYF. CDR3 nucleotide sequence: TGCGCCAGCAGCTTACTAGCGTTCTCCACAGATACGCAGTATTTT. The genes are TRBV5-1 and TRBJ2-3, with 7 bases that match TRBD2. Germline CDR1 SGHRS, CDR2 YFSETQ. J gave up 2 bases and V 2 bases, and 5 bases lay outside the gene matches. The CDR3 is made up of 15 amino acids.

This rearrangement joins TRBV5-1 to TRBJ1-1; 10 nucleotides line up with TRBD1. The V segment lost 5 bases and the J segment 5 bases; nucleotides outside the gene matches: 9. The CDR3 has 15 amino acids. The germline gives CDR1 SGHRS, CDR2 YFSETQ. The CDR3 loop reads CASSQTGTGATEAFF. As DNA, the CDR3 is TGCGCCAGCAGTCAGACCGGGACAGGGGCGACTGAAGCTTTCTTT. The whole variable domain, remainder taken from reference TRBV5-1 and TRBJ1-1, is KAGVTQTPRYLIKTRGQQVTLSCSPISGHRSVSWYQQTPGQGLQFLFEYFSETQRNKGNFPGRFSGRQFSNSRSEMNVSTLELGDSALYLCASSQTGTGATEAFFGQGTRLTVV.

For the CDR3, the DNA is TGCGCCAGCAGTTCCGGGACAGGATTCTCGGGGGTTTTTGGCTACACCTTC. Translating it yields CASSSGTGFSGVFGYTF. The J gene is TRBJ1-2, the V gene TRBV5-1, with 8 nucleotides matching TRBD1. The CDR3 is 17 amino acids. The ends lost 5 bases at V and 7 bases at J; junction bases unmatched: 19. The germline CDR1 and CDR2 sequences are SGHRS and YFSETQ.

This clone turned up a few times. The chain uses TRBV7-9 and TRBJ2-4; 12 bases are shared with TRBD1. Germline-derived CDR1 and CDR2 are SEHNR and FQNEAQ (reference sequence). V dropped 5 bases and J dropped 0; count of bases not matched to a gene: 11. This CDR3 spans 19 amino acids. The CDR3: CASSRPGQGAMGAKNIQYF. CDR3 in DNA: TGTGCCAGCAGCCGACCGGGACAGGGGGCCATGGGAGCCAAAAACATTCAGTACTTC.

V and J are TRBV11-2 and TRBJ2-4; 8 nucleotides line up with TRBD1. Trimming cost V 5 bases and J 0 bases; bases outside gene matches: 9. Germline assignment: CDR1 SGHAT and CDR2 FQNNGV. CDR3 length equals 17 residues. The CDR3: CASSKTGEAVAKNIQYF. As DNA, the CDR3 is TGTGCCAGCAGCAAGACAGGGGAAGCGGTAGCCAAAAACATTCAGTACTTC.

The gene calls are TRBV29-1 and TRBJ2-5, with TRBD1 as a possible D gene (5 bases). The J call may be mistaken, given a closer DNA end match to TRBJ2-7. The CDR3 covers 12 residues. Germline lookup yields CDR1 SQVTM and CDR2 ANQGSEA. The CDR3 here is CSARVGLGEQYF. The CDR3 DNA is TGCAGCGCTCGGGTGGGGCTAGGCGAGCAGTACTTC.

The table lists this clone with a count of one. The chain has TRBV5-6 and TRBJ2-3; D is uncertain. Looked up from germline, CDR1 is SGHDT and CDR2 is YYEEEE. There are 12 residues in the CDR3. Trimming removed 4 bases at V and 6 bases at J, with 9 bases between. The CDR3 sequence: CASSPDFDTQYF. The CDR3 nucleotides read TGTGCCAGCAGCCCCGACTTCGATACGCAGTATTTT. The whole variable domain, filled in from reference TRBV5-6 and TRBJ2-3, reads DAGVTQSPTHLIKTRGQQVTLRCSPKSGHDTVSWYQQALGQGPQFIFQYYEEEERQRGNFPDRFSGHQFPNYSSELNVNALLLGDSALYLCASSPDFDTQYFGPGTRLTVL.

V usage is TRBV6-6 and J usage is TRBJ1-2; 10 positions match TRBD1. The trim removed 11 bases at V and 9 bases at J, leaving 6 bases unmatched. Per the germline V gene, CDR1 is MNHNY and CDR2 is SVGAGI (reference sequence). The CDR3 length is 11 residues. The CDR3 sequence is CAVTGGASYTF. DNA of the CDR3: TGTGCCGTGACAGGGGGCGCGAGCTACACCTTC.

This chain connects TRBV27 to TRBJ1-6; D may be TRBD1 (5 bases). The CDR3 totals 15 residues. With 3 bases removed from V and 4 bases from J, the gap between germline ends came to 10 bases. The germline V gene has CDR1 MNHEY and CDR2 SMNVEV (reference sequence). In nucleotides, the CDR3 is TGTGCCAGCAGTTTTACAGGATCGTATAATTCACCCCTCCACTTT. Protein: CASSFTGSYNSPLHF.